The 7 T cell receptor beta chains in this list originate from one sample, sequenced in a study of T cell responses to AZD1222 COVID-19 vaccine. TCRdb's table, derived via immunoSEQ multiplex PCR, lists solely in-frame clones and lacks some. The sample has 100,000 to 150,000 clones, under 90% seen once; the top ten hold 6.3%. The sequencing here drew on peripheral blood, taken on day 0 of AZD1222 vaccination. The receptor source for this set is an adult in good health.

The V and J genes are TRBV6-5 and TRBJ2-3; a weak D match, TRBD2 (5 bases). The length of the CDR3 is 11 residues. With 6 bases removed from V and 6 bases from J, the gap between germline ends came to 7 bases. The germline gives CDR1 MNHEY, CDR2 SVGAGI. The CDR3 region has the DNA TGTGCCAGCAGAAGAGGGGATACGCAGTATTTT. This encodes CASRRGDTQYF.

The rearrangement joins TRBV7-6 to TRBJ2-1, with TRBD2 matching 11 bases. This CDR3 has 15 residues. Germline values: CDR1 SGHVS, CDR2 FNYEAQ. The V gene end was trimmed by 3 bases and the J gene end by 8 bases; junction bases not matched to a gene: 6. The CDR3 region is CASSLSSGGAHEQFF. The CDR3 nucleotides are TGTGCCAGCAGCTTGAGTAGCGGGGGGGCCCATGAGCAGTTCTTC.

The chain joins TRBV24-1 to TRBJ2-1; D is perhaps TRBD1 (6 bases). The CDR3 is 13 residues long. Germline V gene lookup returns CDR1 KGHDR and CDR2 SFDVKD. V was clipped by 4 bases and J by 8 bases, with 11 bases between them. The CDR3 sequence: CATSDPQGYEQFF. The CDR3 DNA follows: TGTGCCACCAGTGACCCACAGGGATATGAGCAGTTCTTC.

The chain uses TRBV2 and TRBJ1-2, with TRBD1 matching 7 bases. Germline V CDR1 and CDR2: SNHLY, FYNNEI. This CDR3 comprises 13 residues. The V segment lost 7 bases and the J segment 4 bases; nucleotides outside the gene matches: 6. The DNA of the CDR3 is TGTGCCAGCATTGACAGGGAAGGCTATGGCTACACCTTC. It codes for CASIDREGYGYTF. Supplemented by reference TRBV2 and TRBJ1-2, the full variable domain reads EPEVTQTPSHQVTQMGQEVILRCVPISNHLYFYWYRQILGQKVEFLVSFYNNEISEKSEIFDDQFSVERPDGSNFTLKIRSTKLEDSAMYFCASIDREGYGYTFGSGTRLTVV.

The V call is TRBV18, the J call TRBJ2-4; 7 bases fit TRBD2. CDR3 length: 15 residues. The V and J ends lost 2 bases and 0 bases, in that order; junction bases with no gene match: 1. Germline values: CDR1 KGHSH, CDR2 LQKENI. The CDR3 coding sequence is TGTGCCAGCTCACCAATAGCGGGAGCCAAAAACATTCAGTACTTC. Translation gives CASSPIAGAKNIQYF. The whole variable domain, filled in from reference TRBV18 and TRBJ2-4, reads NAGVMQNPRHLVRRRGQEARLRCSPMKGHSHVYWYRQLPEEGLKFMVYLQKENIIDESGMPKERFSAEFPKEGPSILRIQQVVRGDSAAYFCASSPIAGAKNIQYFGAGTRLSVL.

This clone was observed a single time. Other DNA sequences within the sample encode an identical CDR3. This chain connects TRBV4-3 to TRBJ2-7; D may match TRBD1 or TRBD2 (5 bases each). Germline CDR1 LGHNA, CDR2 YSLEER. The CDR3 spans 12 residues. V was pared by 3 bases and J by 9 bases, with 12 bases between. This CDR3 reads CASSQGTRRQYF. Here the CDR3 DNA reads TGCGCCAGCAGCCAGGGGACCCGCCGGCAGTACTTC.

The gene calls are TRBV5-1 and TRBJ1-1; D remains ambiguous. V was clipped by 3 bases and J by 2 bases, with 14 bases between them. CDR3 length: 15 residues. Germline CDR1 SGHRS, CDR2 YFSETQ. CDR3 nucleotides: TGCGCCAGCAGCTCAGACGGAGGTACTAACACTGAAGCTTTCTTT. Translation: CASSSDGGTNTEAFF. Variable domain in full (rest from reference TRBV5-1 and TRBJ1-1): KAGVTQTPRYLIKTRGQQVTLSCSPISGHRSVSWYQQTPGQGLQFLFEYFSETQRNKGNFPGRFSGRQFSNSRSEMNVSTLELGDSALYLCASSSDGGTNTEAFFGQGTRLTVV.